These 8 T cell receptor beta chains were sequenced from one sample in a study of Graves' ophthalmopathy and Graves' hyperthyroidism. Amplified material comprised TCR beta CDR3 regions derived from RNA transcripts. HTBI-primed first-round RT-PCR preceded second-round multiplex PCR. TCRdb redid the calling of the multiplex PCR reads with MiXCR, one entry per CDR3 protein. The table records 500,000 to 600,000 distinct CDR3 sequences, under 40% of them present only once. Sequenced sample: peripheral blood or thyroid tissue (not recorded which). These receptor sequences come from an adult man with Graves' hyperthyroidism.

The chain uses TRBV28 and TRBJ2-7, with 12 nucleotides matching TRBD2. After removal of 1 base from V and 5 bases from J, the junction contained 3 bases not matched to a gene. The CDR3 extends over 15 amino acids. Germline CDR1 is MDHEN and CDR2 is SYDVKM. Here the CDR3 DNA reads TGTGCCAGCAGTTTATACGGGACTAGCGGGCACGAGCAGTACTTC. Residues: CASSLYGTSGHEQYF. Together with reference TRBV28 and TRBJ2-7, the CDR3 gives the full variable domain: DVKVTQSSRYLVKRTGEKVFLECVQDMDHENMFWYRQDPGLGLRLIYFSYDVKMKEKGDIPEGYSVSREKKERFSLILESASTNQTSMYLCASSLYGTSGHEQYFGPGTRLTVT.

Points on this clonotype: A much larger clone differs from this one at a single base, so this may be a read error. The conserved phenylalanine or tryptophan is not found at the CDR3 terminus, so this likely reflects a read error. J is TRBJ2-7 and V is TRBV4-1; 8 bases align to TRBD2. CDR3 length equals 15 residues. Germline V gene sequence: CDR1 MGHRA, CDR2 YSYEKL. Trimming took 1 base from V and 1 from J; bases not matched to a gene: 3. This CDR3 is CASSQGLASSYEQYS. The CDR3 DNA reads TGCGCCAGCAGCCAAGGACTAGCGTCATCCTACGAGCAGTACTCC.

This chain links TRBV29-1 with TRBJ1-2; D gene unclear. Trimming removed 8 bases from V and 8 bases from J, with 12 bases in between. The CDR3 is made up of 10 amino acids. Germline CDR1 is SQVTM and CDR2 is ANQGSEA. CDR3 protein: CSSKLGGYTF. CDR3 DNA: TGCAGCAGTAAATTAGGGGGCTACACCTTC. Full variable domain (rest looked up from reference TRBV29-1 and TRBJ1-2): SAVISQKPSRDICQRGTSLTIQCQVDSQVTMMFWYRQQPGQSLTLIATANQGSEATYESGFVIDKFPISRPNLTFSTLTVSNMSPEDSSIYLCSSKLGGYTFGSGTRLTVV.

This clonotype was detected ten times or more. The genes are TRBV29-1 and TRBJ2-7; 9 bases are shared with TRBD2. The CDR3 extends over 13 amino acids. Germline CDR1 SQVTM, CDR2 ANQGSEA. V trimming: 7 bases; J trimming: 3 bases; junction bases outside the gene matches: 7. The CDR3, as DNA: TGCAGCGCCATCAGCGGGAGGCGCTACGAGCAGTACTTC. Protein: CSAISGRRYEQYF.

This clonotype showed up many times. V and J are TRBV2 and TRBJ1-4, with D tentatively TRBD1 (6 bases). The V and J ends lost 6 bases and 0 bases respectively, with 14 bases between them. Germline V gene sequence: CDR1 SNHLY, CDR2 FYNNEI. This CDR3 region has 16 residues. This CDR3 reads CASRGHRIATNEKLFF. The DNA of the CDR3 is TGTGCCAGCAGGGGACACCGAATCGCAACTAATGAAAAACTGTTTTTT.

Concerning this clonotype itself: Being one base from a much bigger clone, this may be a read error. The rearrangement links TRBV7-9 to TRBJ1-5, with 7 nucleotides matching TRBD1. The V segment lost 5 bases and the J segment 6 bases; nucleotides outside the gene matches: 4. There are 13 residues in the CDR3. Germline V lookup: CDR1 SEHNR, CDR2 FQNEAQ (reference sequence). The CDR3 DNA is TGTGCCAGCAGCCCCGAGGGGGCTCAGCCCCAGCATTTT. Protein product: CASSPEGAQPQHF.

This clonotype has ten or more counts. The chain uses TRBV10-3 and TRBJ2-5; D is perhaps TRBD2 (5 bases). The V end lost 2 bases, the J end lost 4 bases, and 14 bases lay between the germline ends. Germline CDR1 ENHRY, CDR2 SYGVKD. The CDR3 spans 15 residues. The CDR3 bases are TGTGCCATCAGTGAGCCCGGGATTCTAGGAGAGACCCAGTACTTC. Translated, it gives CAISEPGILGETQYF.

This clonotype appeared a single time. The rearrangement links TRBV7-9 to TRBJ1-2; D may be TRBD1 (5 bases). Germline values: CDR1 SEHNR, CDR2 FQNEAQ (reference sequence). Deletions cut 5 bases from V and 0 bases from J, with 13 bases between. The CDR3 has 15 residues. This CDR3 reads CASSGRDRANYGYTF. The CDR3 DNA is TGTGCCAGCAGCGGCCGGGACCGCGCTAACTATGGCTACACCTTC.